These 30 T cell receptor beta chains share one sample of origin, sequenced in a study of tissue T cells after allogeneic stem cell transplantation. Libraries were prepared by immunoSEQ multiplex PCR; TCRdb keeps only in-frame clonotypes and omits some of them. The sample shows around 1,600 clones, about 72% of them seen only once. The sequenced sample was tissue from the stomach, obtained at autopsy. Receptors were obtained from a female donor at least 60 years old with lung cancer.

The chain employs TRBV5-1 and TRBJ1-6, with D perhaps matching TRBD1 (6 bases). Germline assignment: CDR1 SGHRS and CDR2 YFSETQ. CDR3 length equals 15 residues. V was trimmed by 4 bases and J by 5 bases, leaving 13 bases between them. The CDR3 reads CASSTMDSNNSPLHF. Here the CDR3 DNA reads TGCGCCAGCAGCACGATGGACAGCAATAATTCACCCCTCCACTTT.

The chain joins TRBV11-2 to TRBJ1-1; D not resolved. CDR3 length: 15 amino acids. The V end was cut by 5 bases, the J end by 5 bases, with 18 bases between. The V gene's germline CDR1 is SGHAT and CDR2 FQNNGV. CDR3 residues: CASSPPPIGRTEAFF. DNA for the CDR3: TGTGCCAGCAGCCCCCCTCCGATAGGGAGAACTGAAGCTTTCTTT.

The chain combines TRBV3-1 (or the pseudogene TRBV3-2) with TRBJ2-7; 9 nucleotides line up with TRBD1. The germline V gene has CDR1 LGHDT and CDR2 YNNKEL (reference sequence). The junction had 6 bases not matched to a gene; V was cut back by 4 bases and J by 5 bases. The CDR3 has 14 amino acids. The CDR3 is CASSPYRGLDEQYF. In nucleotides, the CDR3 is TGTGCCAGCAGCCCGTACAGGGGGCTGGACGAGCAGTACTTC.

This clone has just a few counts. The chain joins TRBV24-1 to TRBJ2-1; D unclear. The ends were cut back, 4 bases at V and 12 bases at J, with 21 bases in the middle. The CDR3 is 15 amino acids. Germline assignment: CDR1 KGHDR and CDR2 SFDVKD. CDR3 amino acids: CATSDPGSRLSSQFF. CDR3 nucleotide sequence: TGTGCCACCAGTGACCCCGGCAGCCGTTTGTCCTCGCAGTTCTTC.

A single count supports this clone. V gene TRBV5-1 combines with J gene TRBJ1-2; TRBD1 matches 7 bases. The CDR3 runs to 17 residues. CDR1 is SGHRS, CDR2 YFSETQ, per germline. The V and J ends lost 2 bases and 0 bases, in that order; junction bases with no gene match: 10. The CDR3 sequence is CASSLNHGGTANYGYTF. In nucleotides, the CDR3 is TGCGCCAGCAGCTTAAACCACGGGGGGACAGCTAACTATGGCTACACCTTC.

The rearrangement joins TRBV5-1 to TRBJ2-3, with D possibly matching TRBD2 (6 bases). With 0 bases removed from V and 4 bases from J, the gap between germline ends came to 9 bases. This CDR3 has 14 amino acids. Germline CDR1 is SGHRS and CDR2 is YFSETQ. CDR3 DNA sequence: TGCGCCAGCAGCTTGGCCGGGAGCCCAGATACGCAGTATTTT. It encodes CASSLAGSPDTQYF.

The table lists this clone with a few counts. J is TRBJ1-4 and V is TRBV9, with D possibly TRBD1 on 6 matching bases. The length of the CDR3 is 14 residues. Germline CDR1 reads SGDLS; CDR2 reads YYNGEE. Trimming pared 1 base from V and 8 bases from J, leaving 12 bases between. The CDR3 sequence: CASSVMDRGEKLFF. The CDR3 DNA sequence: TGTGCCAGCAGCGTAATGGACAGAGGGGAAAAACTGTTTTTT.

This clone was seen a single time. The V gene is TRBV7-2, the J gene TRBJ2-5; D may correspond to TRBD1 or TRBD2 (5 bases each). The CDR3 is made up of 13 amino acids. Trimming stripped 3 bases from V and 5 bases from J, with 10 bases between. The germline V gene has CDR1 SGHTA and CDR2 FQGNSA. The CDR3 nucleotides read TGTGCCAGCAGCTTTAACTGGGGGGAGACCCAGTACTTC. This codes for CASSFNWGETQYF. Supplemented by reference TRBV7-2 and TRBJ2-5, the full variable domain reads GAGVSQSPSNKVTEKGKDVELRCDPISGHTALYWYRQSLGQGLEFLIYFQGNSAPDKSGLPSDRFSAERTGGSVSTLTIQRTQQEDSAVYLCASSFNWGETQYFGPGTRLLVL.

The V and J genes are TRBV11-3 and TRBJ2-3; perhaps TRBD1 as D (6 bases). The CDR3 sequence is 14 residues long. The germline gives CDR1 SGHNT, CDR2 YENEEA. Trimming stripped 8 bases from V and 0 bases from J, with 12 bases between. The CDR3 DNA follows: TGTGCCAGCGGTTCGGGACATAGCACAGATACGCAGTATTTT. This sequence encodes CASGSGHSTDTQYF.

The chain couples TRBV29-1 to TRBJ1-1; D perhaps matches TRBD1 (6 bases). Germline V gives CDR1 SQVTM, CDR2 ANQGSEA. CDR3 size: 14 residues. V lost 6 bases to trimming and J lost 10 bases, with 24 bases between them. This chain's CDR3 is CSVGGSTPRVGAFF. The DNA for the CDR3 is TGCAGCGTAGGGGGGAGCACCCCCCGGGTTGGAGCTTTCTTT.

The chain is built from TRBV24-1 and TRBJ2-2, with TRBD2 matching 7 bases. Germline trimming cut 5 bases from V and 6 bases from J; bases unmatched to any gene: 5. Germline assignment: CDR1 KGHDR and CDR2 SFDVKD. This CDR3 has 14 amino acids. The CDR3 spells CATSGSAGAGELFF. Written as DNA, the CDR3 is TGTGCCACCAGTGGCTCCGCGGGGGCCGGGGAGCTGTTTTTT.

CDR3 sequence (DNA): TGTGCCAGCAGTCCCACAGGGGTGAGAGGTAGAGCCAAAAACATTCAGTACTTC. This translates into CASSPTGVRGRAKNIQYF. The chain is built from TRBV3-1 (or the pseudogene TRBV3-2) and TRBJ2-4; 7 bases line up with TRBD1. The V gene end was trimmed by 6 bases and the J gene end by 0 bases; junction bases not matched to a gene: 14. This CDR3 comprises 18 residues. Per germline, CDR1 LGHDT and CDR2 YNNKEL (reference sequence).

The CDR3 DNA reads as TGTGCCATCAGTGCGCGGGACACCATATATTTT. It specifies CAISARDTIYF. V usage is TRBV10-3 and J usage is TRBJ1-3; no clear D gene. The CDR3 runs to 11 residues. V shed 4 bases and J shed 8 bases, with 6 bases lying between them. The germline CDR1 and CDR2 sequences are ENHRY and SYGVKD.

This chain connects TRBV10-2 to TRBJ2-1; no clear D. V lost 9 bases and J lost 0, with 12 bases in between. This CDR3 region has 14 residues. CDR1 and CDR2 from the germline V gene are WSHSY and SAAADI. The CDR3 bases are TGCGCCAGTGGAACACTATACTCCTACAATGAGCAGTTCTTC. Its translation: CASGTLYSYNEQFF.

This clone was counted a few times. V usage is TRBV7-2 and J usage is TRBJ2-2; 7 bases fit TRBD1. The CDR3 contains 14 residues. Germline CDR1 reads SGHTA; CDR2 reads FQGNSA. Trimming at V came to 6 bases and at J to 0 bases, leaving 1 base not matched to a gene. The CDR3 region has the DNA TGTGCCAGCAGGGGACAGACGAACACCGGGGAGCTGTTTTTT. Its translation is CASRGQTNTGELFF.

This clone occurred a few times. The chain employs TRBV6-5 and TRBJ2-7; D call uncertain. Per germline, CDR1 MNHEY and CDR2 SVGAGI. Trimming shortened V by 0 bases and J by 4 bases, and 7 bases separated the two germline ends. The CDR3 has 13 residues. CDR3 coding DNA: TGTGCCAGCAGTTACTCGAACAGATACGAGCAGTACTTC. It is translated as CASSYSNRYEQYF.

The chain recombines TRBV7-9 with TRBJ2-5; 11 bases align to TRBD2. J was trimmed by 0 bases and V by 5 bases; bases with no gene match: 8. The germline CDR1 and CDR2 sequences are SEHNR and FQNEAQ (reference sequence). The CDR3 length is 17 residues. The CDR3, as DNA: TGTGCCAGCAGCCGCGGGACTAGCGGAGCCGACCAAGAGACCCAGTACTTC. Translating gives CASSRGTSGADQETQYF.

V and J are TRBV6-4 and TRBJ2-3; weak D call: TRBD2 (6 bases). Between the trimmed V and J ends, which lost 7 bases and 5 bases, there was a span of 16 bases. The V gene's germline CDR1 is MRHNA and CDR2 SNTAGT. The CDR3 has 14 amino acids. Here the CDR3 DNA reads TGTGCCAGCAAAGAGACTAGTCAAAAAGATACGCAGTATTTT. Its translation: CASKETSQKDTQYF.

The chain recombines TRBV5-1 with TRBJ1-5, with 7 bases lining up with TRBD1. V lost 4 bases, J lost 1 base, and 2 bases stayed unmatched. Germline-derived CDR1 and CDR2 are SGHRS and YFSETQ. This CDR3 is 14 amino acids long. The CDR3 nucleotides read TGCGCCAGCAGCCCGACAGGGAGCAATCAGCCCCAGCATTTT. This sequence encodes CASSPTGSNQPQHF.

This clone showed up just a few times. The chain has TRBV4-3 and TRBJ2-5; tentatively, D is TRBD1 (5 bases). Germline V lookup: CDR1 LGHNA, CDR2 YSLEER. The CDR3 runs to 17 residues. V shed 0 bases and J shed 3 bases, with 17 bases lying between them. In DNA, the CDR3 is TGCGCCAGCAGCCAAGATAGGGGCACAGGCCGGGAAGAGACCCAGTACTTC. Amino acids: CASSQDRGTGREETQYF.

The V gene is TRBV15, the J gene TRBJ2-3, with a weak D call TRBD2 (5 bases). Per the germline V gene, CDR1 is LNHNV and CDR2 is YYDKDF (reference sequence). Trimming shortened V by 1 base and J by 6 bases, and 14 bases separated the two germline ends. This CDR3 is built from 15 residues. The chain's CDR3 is CATSRGGILGDTQYF. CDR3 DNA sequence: TGTGCCACCAGCAGAGGAGGAATACTAGGGGATACGCAGTATTTT.

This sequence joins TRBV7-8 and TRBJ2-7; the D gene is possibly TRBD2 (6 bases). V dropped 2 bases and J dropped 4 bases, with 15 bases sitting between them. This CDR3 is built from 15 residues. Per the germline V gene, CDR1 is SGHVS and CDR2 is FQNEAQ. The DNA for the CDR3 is TGTGCCAGCAGCTTATCGGCGACTAGTGGGTACGAGCAGTACTTC. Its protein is CASSLSATSGYEQYF.

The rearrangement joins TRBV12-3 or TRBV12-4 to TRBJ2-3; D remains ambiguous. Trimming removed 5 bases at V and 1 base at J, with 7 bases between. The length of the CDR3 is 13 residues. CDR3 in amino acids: CASSVTGTDTQYF. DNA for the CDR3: TGTGCCAGCAGTGTGACTGGCACAGATACGCAGTATTTT.

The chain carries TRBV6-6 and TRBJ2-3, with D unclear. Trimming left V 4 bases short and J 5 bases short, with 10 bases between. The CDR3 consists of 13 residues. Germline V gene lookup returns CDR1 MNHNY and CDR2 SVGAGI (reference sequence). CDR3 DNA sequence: TGTGCCAGCAGTTTCTCAGTGGGAGATACGCAGTATTTT. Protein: CASSFSVGDTQYF.

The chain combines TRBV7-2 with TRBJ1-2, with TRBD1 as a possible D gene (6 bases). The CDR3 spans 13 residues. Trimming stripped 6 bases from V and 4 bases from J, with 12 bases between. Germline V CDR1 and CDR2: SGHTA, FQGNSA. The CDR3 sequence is CASRNRDVYGYTF. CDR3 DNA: TGTGCCAGCAGAAACAGGGACGTCTATGGCTACACCTTC.

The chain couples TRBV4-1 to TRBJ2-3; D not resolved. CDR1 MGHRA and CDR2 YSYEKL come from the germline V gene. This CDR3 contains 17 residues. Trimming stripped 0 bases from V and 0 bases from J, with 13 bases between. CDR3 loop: CASSQDPAASSTDTQYF. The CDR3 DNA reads TGCGCCAGCAGCCAAGATCCAGCCGCCTCGAGCACAGATACGCAGTATTTT.

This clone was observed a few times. CDR3 region: CASSPRRHAQSDEQFF. CDR3 coding DNA: TGTGCCAGCAGCCCCAGACGTCACGCCCAGTCTGATGAGCAGTTCTTC. This chain joins TRBV7-3 and TRBJ2-1; D gene unclear. Between the trimmed V and J ends, which lost 5 bases and 8 bases, there was a span of 22 bases. The CDR3 runs 16 residues. Germline V gene sequence: CDR1 SGHTA, CDR2 FQGTGA.

The CDR3 reads CASSYGARGGQPQHF. The CDR3 region has the DNA TGTGCCAGCAGTTACGGTGCGCGCGGTGGACAGCCCCAGCATTTT. The genes are TRBV6-6 and TRBJ1-5; D uncertain. Trimming took off 2 bases at V and 7 bases at J, with 15 bases between the two ends. CDR1 and CDR2 from the germline V gene are MNHNY and SVGAGI (reference sequence). CDR3 length: 15 amino acids.

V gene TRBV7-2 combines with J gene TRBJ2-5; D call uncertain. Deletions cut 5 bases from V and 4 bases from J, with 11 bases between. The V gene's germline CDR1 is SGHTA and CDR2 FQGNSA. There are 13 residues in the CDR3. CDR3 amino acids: CASSDYSRETQYF. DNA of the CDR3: TGTGCCAGCAGCGATTACTCGCGAGAGACCCAGTACTTC. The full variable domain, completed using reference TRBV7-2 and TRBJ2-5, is GAGVSQSPSNKVTEKGKDVELRCDPISGHTALYWYRQSLGQGLEFLIYFQGNSAPDKSGLPSDRFSAERTGGSVSTLTIQRTQQEDSAVYLCASSDYSRETQYFGPGTRLLVL.

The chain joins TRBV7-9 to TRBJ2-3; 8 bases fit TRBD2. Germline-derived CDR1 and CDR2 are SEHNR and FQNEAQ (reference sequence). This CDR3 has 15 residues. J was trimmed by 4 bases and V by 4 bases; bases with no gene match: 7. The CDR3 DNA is TGTGCCAGCAGCTCCCTGGCGGGGGGATCAGATACGCAGTATTTT. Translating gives CASSSLAGGSDTQYF.